This T cell receptor (beta chain) comes out of a study of T cell responses to AZD1222 COVID-19 vaccine listed by TCRdb under 2021. Regarding the complete study: AZD1222 recipients given second doses at about 4 weeks or at about 12 weeks were pooled, since spike-specific TCR depth and breadth were not found to differ between the two schedules. A total of over 230 trial participants underwent TCR sequencing, of whom approximately 200 had received two doses of AZD1222 and some 26 had received two doses of the MenACWY control vaccine. Enrollment into the trials was organized by age into subgroups of 18-55, 56-69 and 70-plus years, and those subgroups contained roughly 150, 30 and 60 TCR-sequenced participants, respectively.

Study-level results and caveats: After two AZD1222 doses, spike-specific TCR breadth and depth were significantly higher than at day 0 and than in MenACWY recipients. Nearly half of unique spike-specific TCRs reportedly recognized epitopes outside regions mutated in the B.1.351 and B.1.1.7 variants. Most participants were white British and females outnumbered males, and the authors suggested that clonal diversity may have been underestimated. In the small 56-69-year group, the increase in depth fell short of significance, most likely because of low power. The vaccine-associated CD4 TCRs covered the entire spike protein, and the dominant responses fell in regions 160-218 and 743-854. Conclusions about previously exposed vaccinees were limited because only 6 or 7 AZD1222 recipients were SARS-CoV-2 seropositive at baseline. Because no samples from the day 14 peak response were available, repertoires could be characterized only after the peak T cell response.

According to the study, the label for this sample's time point signals: baseline before first vaccination. Vaccinee samples came from UK trials COV001 and COV002, including a single-blind randomized controlled phase 2/3 trial of AZD1222 (ChAdOx1 nCoV-19) in healthy adults. For TCRbeta chain sequencing, PBMC samples were collected from trial participants at day 0 and at day 28 after the second dose. The CDR3 regions of human TCRbeta chains were subjected to immunosequencing. For the original study's pipeline: Repertoire TCRs were matched against a reference library of SARS-CoV-2-specific TCRs generated with the MIRA antigen-specificity platform. Breadth was defined as the fraction of unique TCRs that were SARS-CoV-2-associated. Depth was defined as the fraction of total T cells that were SARS-CoV-2-associated. Using the MIRA data, each spike-specific TCR was assigned both to the spike region to which the TCR was reactive and to a CD4 or CD8 class. Log10-transformed breadth and depth values were compared by one-way ANOVA with Sidak's multiple comparisons tests. What TCRdb holds here is the immuneACCESS table cut down to in-frame rearrangements. Part of the clones is not present; checked against another copy, under half of the missing clones reflect an unresolved V gene, and the others are unexplained. V and J calls and clone size are copied from that table; D and trimming were computed from the DNA. This sample has about 92,000 clones in its table, and 75% to 90% of those were observed once. The top ten constitute roughly 25% of the sample.

V is shortened by 2 bases, J by 4 bases, and the region joining them spans 11 bases. CDR1 and CDR2 are drawn from the germline V gene: MNHEY, SVGEGT. Taken from cysteine to phenylalanine, the CDR3 has 15 residues. CDR3 DNA only is kept here, 45 bases in frame from base 1. Worth noting for this clone: Its antigen has not been determined. The record has no base qualities; no much larger clone is one base away.

The rearrangement combines TRBV6-2 or TRBV6-3 with TRBJ2-2; matching of 5 bases hints at TRBD2 as the D gene. The sequence came from an adult in good health. Material: peripheral blood, obtained on day 0 of AZD1222 vaccination. The CDR3 region has the sequence CASSYSLAGTGELFF. The base sequence is TGTGCCAGCAGTTACAGCCTAGCTGGCACCGGGGAGCTGTTTTTT.